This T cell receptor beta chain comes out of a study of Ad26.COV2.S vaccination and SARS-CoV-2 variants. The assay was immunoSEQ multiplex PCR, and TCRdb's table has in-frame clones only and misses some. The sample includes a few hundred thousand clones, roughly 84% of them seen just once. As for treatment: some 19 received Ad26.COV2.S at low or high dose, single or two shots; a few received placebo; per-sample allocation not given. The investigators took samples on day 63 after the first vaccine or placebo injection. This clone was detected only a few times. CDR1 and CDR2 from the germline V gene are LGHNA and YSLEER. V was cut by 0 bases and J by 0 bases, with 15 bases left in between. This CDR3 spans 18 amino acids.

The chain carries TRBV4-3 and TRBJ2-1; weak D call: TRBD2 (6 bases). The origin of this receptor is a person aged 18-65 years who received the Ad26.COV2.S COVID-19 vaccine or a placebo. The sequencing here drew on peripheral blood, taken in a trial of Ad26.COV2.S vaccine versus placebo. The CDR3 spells CASSQERSAGSSYNEQFF. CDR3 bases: TGCGCCAGCAGCCAAGAGAGGTCGGCGGGGAGCTCCTACAATGAGCAGTTCTTC.